Listed here are 21 T cell receptor beta chains from one sample, sequenced in a study of PD-1 blockade in classical Hodgkin lymphoma. Only in-frame clones appear in the TCRdb table, and some are missing; sequencing was by immunoSEQ multiplex PCR. The table has over 75,000 clones, 90% seen once. The time point: cycle 4 day 1 (C4D1), after 6 weeks of nivolumab. Each patient relapsed following autologous stem cell transplantation, and prior brentuximab vedotin exposure differed. The sample in question was peripheral blood mononuclear cells (PBMCs), obtained before the fourth cycle of nivolumab. All receptors come from a human donor with classical Hodgkin lymphoma.

The rearrangement joins TRBV10-1 to TRBJ2-7; TRBD2 agrees at 13 bases. In germline, CDR1 is WNHNN, CDR2 SYGVQD (reference sequence). The CDR3 covers 15 residues. The junction had 8 bases not matched to a gene; V was cut back by 7 bases and J by 5 bases. The DNA for the CDR3 is TGCGCCAGCAATCCTGGACTAGCGGGGGATGACGAGCAGTACTTC. This codes for CASNPGLAGDDEQYF.

V is TRBV7-3 and J is TRBJ2-2, with D perhaps TRBD2 (5 bases). V dropped 5 bases and J dropped 6 bases, with 10 bases sitting between them. Germline CDR1 is SGHTA and CDR2 is FQGTGA. The CDR3 covers 13 residues. This CDR3 reads CASSPSGAGELFF. The CDR3 DNA reads TGTGCCAGCAGCCCCAGCGGTGCCGGGGAGCTGTTTTTT.

V gene TRBV6-5 combines with J gene TRBJ1-6; D is uncertain. The V end lost 5 bases, the J end lost 7 bases, and 15 bases lay between the germline ends. Germline V CDR1 and CDR2: MNHEY, SVGAGI. This CDR3 region has 15 residues. In DNA, the CDR3 is TGTGCCAGCAGTATTATAGACGGCCCGAATTCACCCCTCCACTTT. As protein: CASSIIDGPNSPLHF.

The chain joins TRBV28 to TRBJ2-4; unclear D gene. Trimming cost V 5 bases and J 9 bases, with 11 bases left between them. This CDR3 spans 12 amino acids. Per germline, CDR1 MDHEN and CDR2 SYDVKM. The CDR3: CASSTLRGIQYF. The CDR3 DNA sequence: TGTGCCAGCAGTACTCTCCGAGGCATTCAGTACTTC.

The chain carries TRBV7-9 and TRBJ2-1, with D tentatively TRBD1 (6 bases). Germline values: CDR1 SEHNR, CDR2 FQNEAQ (reference sequence). V was clipped by 5 bases and J by 2 bases, with 7 bases between them. This CDR3 comprises 13 residues. CDR3 bases: TGTGCCAGCAGCCGGACAGCCTACAATGAGCAGTTCTTC. This sequence encodes CASSRTAYNEQFF.

The V gene is TRBV19, the J gene TRBJ2-3; 8 nucleotides line up with TRBD2. Germline CDR1 is LNHDA and CDR2 is SQIVND (reference sequence). This CDR3 contains 18 residues. V shed 3 bases, J shed 1 base, and the junction held 12 bases outside the gene matches. This chain's CDR3 is CASSIRASGLTRTDTQYF. For the CDR3, the DNA is TGTGCCAGTAGTATTCGGGCTAGCGGGCTTACCCGCACAGATACGCAGTATTTT. Together with reference TRBV19 and TRBJ2-3, the CDR3 gives the full variable domain: DGGITQSPKYLFRKEGQNVTLSCEQNLNHDAMYWYRQDPGQGLRLIYYSQIVNDFQKGDIAEGYSVSREKKESFPLTVTSAQKNPTAFYLCASSIRASGLTRTDTQYFGPGTRLTVL.

In DNA form, the CDR3 reads TGTGCCAGCAGTCTGGGAGGACAGCACACTGAAGCTTTCTTT. This sequence encodes CASSLGGQHTEAFF. The V gene is TRBV28, the J gene TRBJ1-1, with D possibly being TRBD1 (6 bases). The CDR3 consists of 14 residues. From germline, CDR1 is MDHEN and CDR2 SYDVKM. The V gene lost 5 bases and the J gene lost 3 bases, with 13 bases spanning the gap.

The chain has TRBV30 and TRBJ1-1; 8 bases agree with TRBD1. J lost 0 bases, V lost 4 bases, and 7 bases had no gene match. Germline V gene data show CDR1 as GTSNPN and CDR2 as SVGIG (reference sequence). This CDR3 has 15 amino acids. The CDR3 DNA sequence: TGTGCCTGGAAGCCGACAGGGGCGGTGAACACTGAAGCTTTCTTT. The encoded protein is CAWKPTGAVNTEAFF.

V and J are TRBV7-8 and TRBJ2-6; 13 positions agree with TRBD2. This CDR3 has 18 residues. V trimming: 4 bases; J trimming: 2 bases; junction bases outside the gene matches: 5. Germline CDR1 SGHVS, CDR2 FQNEAQ. CDR3 loop: CASSSPGLAGTGANVLTF. DNA for the CDR3: TGTGCCAGCAGCTCACCGGGACTAGCGGGGACTGGGGCCAACGTCCTGACTTTC.

The chain is built from TRBV6-6 and TRBJ2-6; D not resolved. The CDR3 has 15 residues. Germline assignment: CDR1 MNHNY and CDR2 SVGAGI (reference sequence). Deletions cut 4 bases from V and 0 bases from J, with 7 bases between. DNA for the CDR3: TGTGCCAGCAGTTTCCCAGCCTCTGGGGCCAACGTCCTGACTTTC. Translated, it gives CASSFPASGANVLTF.

V usage is TRBV6-4 and J usage is TRBJ2-1, with D possibly matching TRBD1 (6 bases). The germline V gene has CDR1 MRHNA and CDR2 SNTAGT. V gave up 2 bases and J gave up 7 bases, with 6 bases separating them. This CDR3 comprises 12 residues. CDR3: CASSDTGNEQFF. The CDR3 DNA follows: TGTGCCAGCAGTGACACAGGGAATGAGCAGTTCTTC.

The V and J genes are TRBV27 and TRBJ2-5, with unresolved D. The CDR3 runs 15 residues. In germline, CDR1 is MNHEY, CDR2 SMNVEV (reference sequence). Trimming removed 5 bases at V and 6 bases at J, with 19 bases between. The CDR3 region is CASSPFLLYEQTQYF. CDR3 sequence (DNA): TGTGCCAGCAGTCCCTTTCTTTTGTATGAGCAGACCCAGTACTTC.

This chain links TRBV7-9 with TRBJ2-5; D might be TRBD1 (5 bases). This CDR3 spans 15 amino acids. CDR1 and CDR2 from the germline V gene are SEHNR and FQNEAQ (reference sequence). Trimming cost V 2 bases and J 0 bases, with 10 bases left between them. CDR3: CASSLIGRDQETQYF. CDR3 nucleotide sequence: TGTGCCAGCAGCTTAATAGGCAGGGACCAAGAGACCCAGTACTTC.

In this sample, this clone turned up once. The chain couples TRBV29-1 to TRBJ1-1, with 9 nucleotides matching TRBD1. After removal of 7 bases from V and 1 base from J, the junction contained 1 base not matched to a gene. Germline CDR1 reads SQVTM; CDR2 reads ANQGSEA. CDR3 length: 12 residues. The CDR3 here is CSADRGNTEAFF. The CDR3 nucleotides read TGCAGCGCGGACAGGGGGAACACTGAAGCTTTCTTT.

The chain carries TRBV27 and TRBJ2-7; D is uncertain. Germline CDR1 MNHEY, CDR2 SMNVEV (reference sequence). Trimming took 8 bases from V and 7 from J, leaving 6 bases between them. This CDR3 is built from 9 residues. CDR3 sequence reads: CASGVEQYF. CDR3 nucleotide sequence: TGTGCCAGCGGGGTGGAGCAGTACTTC.

The chain recombines TRBV10-3 with TRBJ1-2, with unresolved D. V shed 6 bases and J shed 7 bases, with 21 bases lying between them. The CDR3 consists of 15 residues. From germline, CDR1 is ENHRY and CDR2 SYGVKD. CDR3 nucleotide sequence: TGTGCCATCAGAGTGGCAATAGTAAAGGGCTTTGGCTACACCTTC. Protein product: CAIRVAIVKGFGYTF.

CDR3: CASTPGNSYNEQFF. CDR3 sequence (DNA): TGTGCCAGCACCCCTGGCAACAGCTACAATGAGCAGTTCTTC. The chain uses TRBV11-2 and TRBJ2-1, with unresolved D. The CDR3 spans 14 residues. Between the trimmed V and J ends, which lost 7 bases and 3 bases, there was a span of 13 bases. Germline assignment: CDR1 SGHAT and CDR2 FQNNGV.

V and J are TRBV29-1 and TRBJ2-5; 8 nucleotides line up with TRBD2. Trimming took 3 bases from V and 1 from J; bases not matched to a gene: 13. The germline gives CDR1 SQVTM, CDR2 ANQGSEA. This CDR3 comprises 17 residues. This CDR3 reads CSVDGLAGRESQETQYF. CDR3 sequence (DNA): TGCAGCGTTGATGGGCTAGCGGGCAGAGAGAGCCAAGAGACCCAGTACTTC. The full variable domain, its missing parts supplied by reference TRBV29-1 and TRBJ2-5, is SAVISQKPSRDICQRGTSLTIQCQVDSQVTMMFWYRQQPGQSLTLIATANQGSEATYESGFVIDKFPISRPNLTFSTLTVSNMSPEDSSIYLCSVDGLAGRESQETQYFGPGTRLLVL.

The V and J genes are TRBV2 and TRBJ2-3; TRBD2 matches at 10 bases. V gave up 6 bases and J gave up 2 bases; unmatched junction bases: 8. The CDR3 has 16 residues. Germline assignment: CDR1 SNHLY and CDR2 FYNNEI. The CDR3 nucleotides are TGTGCCAGCAGCTCTCGGGGGACTAGCGTCACAGATACGCAGTATTTT. It is translated as CASSSRGTSVTDTQYF.

The V gene is TRBV11-3, the J gene TRBJ2-5, with TRBD1 matching over 10 bases. CDR3 length equals 13 residues. Germline V CDR1 and CDR2: SGHNT, YENEEA. With 5 bases clipped from V and 7 bases from J, the junction kept 4 bases outside the gene matches. As DNA, the CDR3 is TGTGCCAGCAGCCCCGGGACAGGGGTGACCCAGTACTTC. The encoded protein is CASSPGTGVTQYF.

The V and J genes are TRBV30 and TRBJ1-3; TRBD1 is a possible D gene (5 bases). Deletions cut 0 bases from V and 0 bases from J, with 9 bases between. CDR1 and CDR2 (germline): GTSNPN, SVGIG (reference sequence). This CDR3 is 15 amino acids long. In DNA form, the CDR3 reads TGTGCCTGGAGTGTAGGGGCTACCTCTGGAAACACCATATATTTT. Amino acids: CAWSVGATSGNTIYF.